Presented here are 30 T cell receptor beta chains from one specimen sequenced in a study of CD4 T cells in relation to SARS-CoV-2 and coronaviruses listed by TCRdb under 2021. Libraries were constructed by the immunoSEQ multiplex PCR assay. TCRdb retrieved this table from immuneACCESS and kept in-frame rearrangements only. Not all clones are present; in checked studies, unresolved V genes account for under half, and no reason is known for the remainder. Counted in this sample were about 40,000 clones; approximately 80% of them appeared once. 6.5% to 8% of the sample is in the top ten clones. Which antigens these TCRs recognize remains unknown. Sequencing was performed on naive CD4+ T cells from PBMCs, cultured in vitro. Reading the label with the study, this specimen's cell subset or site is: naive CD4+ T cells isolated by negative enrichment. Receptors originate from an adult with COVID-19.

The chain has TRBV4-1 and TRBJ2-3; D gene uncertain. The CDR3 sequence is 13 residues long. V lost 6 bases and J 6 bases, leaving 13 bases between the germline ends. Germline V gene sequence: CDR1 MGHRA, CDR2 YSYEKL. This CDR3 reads CASSPYPRDTQYF. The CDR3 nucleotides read TGCGCCAGCAGTCCCTACCCCCGGGATACGCAGTATTTT.

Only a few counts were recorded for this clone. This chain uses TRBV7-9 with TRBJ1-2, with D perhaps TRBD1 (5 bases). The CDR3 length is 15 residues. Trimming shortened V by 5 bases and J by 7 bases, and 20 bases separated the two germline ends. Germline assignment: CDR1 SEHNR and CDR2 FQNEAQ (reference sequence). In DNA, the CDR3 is TGTGCCAGCAGCCCATTACAGGTTGTTGTGGGTGGCTACACCTTC. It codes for CASSPLQVVVGGYTF.

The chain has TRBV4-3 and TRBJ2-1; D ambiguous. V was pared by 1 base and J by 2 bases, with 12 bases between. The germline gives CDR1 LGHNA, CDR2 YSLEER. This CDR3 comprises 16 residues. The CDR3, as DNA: TGCGCCAGCAGCCAAGGGGTATCGGGTGCCTACAATGAGCAGTTCTTC. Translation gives CASSQGVSGAYNEQFF.

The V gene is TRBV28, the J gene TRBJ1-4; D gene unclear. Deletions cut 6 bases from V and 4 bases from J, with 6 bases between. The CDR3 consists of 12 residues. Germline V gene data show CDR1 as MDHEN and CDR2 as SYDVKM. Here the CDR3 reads CASRAVNEKLFF. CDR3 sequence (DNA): TGTGCCAGCAGGGCGGTTAATGAAAAACTGTTTTTT.

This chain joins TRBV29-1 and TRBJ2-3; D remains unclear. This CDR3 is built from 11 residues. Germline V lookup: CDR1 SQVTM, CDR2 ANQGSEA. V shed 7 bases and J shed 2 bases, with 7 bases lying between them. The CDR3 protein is CSAGPTDTQYF. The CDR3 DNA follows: TGCAGCGCGGGCCCCACAGATACGCAGTATTTT.

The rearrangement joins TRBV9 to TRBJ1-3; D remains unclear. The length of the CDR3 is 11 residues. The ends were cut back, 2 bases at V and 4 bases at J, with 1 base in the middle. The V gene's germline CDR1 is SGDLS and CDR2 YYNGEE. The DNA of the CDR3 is TGTGCCAGCAGCGTGGGAAACACCATATATTTT. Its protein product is CASSVGNTIYF.

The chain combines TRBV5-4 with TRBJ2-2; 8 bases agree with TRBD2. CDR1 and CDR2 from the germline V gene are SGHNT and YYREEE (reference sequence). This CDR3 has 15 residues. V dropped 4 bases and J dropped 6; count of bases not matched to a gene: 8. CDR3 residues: CASSPRGLVPGELFF. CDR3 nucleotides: TGTGCCAGCAGCCCAAGGGGACTAGTCCCCGGGGAGCTGTTTTTT.

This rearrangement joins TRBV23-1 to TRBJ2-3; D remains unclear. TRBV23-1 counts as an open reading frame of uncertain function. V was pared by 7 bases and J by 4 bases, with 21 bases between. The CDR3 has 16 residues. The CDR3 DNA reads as TGCGCCAGCACCCATTTGGGAAACCTCCTCTCAGATACGCAGTATTTT. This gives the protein CASTHLGNLLSDTQYF.

The CDR3 coding sequence is TGTGCCAGCAGTCCCCACACAGCTAACTATGGCTACACCTTC. Translated: CASSPHTANYGYTF. V is TRBV6-6 and J is TRBJ1-2, with D hard to call. The CDR3 consists of 14 residues. V lost 5 bases and J lost 0, with 10 bases in between. Germline CDR1 and CDR2: MNHNY and SVGAGI (reference sequence).

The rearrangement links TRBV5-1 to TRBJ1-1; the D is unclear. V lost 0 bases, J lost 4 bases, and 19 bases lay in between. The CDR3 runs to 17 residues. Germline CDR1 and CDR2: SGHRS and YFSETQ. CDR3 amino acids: CASSLVGSPGITTEAFF. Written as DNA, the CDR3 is TGCGCCAGCAGCTTGGTCGGCAGCCCCGGGATCACCACTGAAGCTTTCTTT.

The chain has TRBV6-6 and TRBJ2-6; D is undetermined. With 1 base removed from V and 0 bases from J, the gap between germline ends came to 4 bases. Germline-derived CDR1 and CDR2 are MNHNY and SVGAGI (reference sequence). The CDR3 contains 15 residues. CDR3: CASSYLPSGANVLTF. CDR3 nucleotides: TGTGCCAGCAGTTACTTACCCTCTGGGGCCAACGTCCTGACTTTC.

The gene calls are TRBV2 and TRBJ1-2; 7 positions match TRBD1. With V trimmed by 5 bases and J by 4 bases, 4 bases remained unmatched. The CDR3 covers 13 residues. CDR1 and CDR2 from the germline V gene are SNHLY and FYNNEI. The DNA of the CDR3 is TGTGCCAGCAGTAAGGACAGGTTCTATGGCTACACCTTC. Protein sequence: CASSKDRFYGYTF.

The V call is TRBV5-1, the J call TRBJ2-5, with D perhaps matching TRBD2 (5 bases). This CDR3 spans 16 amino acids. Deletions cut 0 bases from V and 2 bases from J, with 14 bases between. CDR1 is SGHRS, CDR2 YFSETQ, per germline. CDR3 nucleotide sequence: TGCGCCAGCAGCTTGGCCTTAAGCGGAACTCAAGAGACCCAGTACTTC. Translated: CASSLALSGTQETQYF.

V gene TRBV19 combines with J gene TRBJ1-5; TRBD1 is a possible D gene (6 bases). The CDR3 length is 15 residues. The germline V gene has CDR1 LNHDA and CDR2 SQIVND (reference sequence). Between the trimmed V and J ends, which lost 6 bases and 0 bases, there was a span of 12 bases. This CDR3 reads CASRMTGNSNQPQHF. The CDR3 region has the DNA TGTGCCAGTAGGATGACAGGTAATAGCAATCAGCCCCAGCATTTT. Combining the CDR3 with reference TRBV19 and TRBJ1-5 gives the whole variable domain DGGITQSPKYLFRKEGQNVTLSCEQNLNHDAMYWYRQDPGQGLRLIYYSQIVNDFQKGDIAEGYSVSREKKESFPLTVTSAQKNPTAFYLCASRMTGNSNQPQHFGDGTRLSIL.

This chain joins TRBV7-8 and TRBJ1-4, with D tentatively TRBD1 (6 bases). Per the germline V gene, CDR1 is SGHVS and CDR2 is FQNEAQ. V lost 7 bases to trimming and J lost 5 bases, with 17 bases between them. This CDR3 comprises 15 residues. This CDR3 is CASTSSQGYNEKLFF. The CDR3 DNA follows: TGTGCCAGCACCTCTAGCCAGGGGTACAATGAAAAACTGTTTTTT.

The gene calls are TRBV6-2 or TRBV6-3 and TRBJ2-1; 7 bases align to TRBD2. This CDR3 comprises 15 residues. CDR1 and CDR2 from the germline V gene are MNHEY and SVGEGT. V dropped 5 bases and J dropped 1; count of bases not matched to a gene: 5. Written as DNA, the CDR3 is TGTGCCAGCAGTCGAGCGGGAAAGTCCTACAATGAGCAGTTCTTC. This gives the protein CASSRAGKSYNEQFF.

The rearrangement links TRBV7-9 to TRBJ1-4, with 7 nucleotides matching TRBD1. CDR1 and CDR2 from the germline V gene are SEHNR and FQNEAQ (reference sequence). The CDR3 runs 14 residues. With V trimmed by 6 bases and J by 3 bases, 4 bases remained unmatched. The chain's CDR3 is CASRPGQPNEKLFF. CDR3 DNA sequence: TGTGCCAGCAGGCCGGGACAGCCTAATGAAAAACTGTTTTTT.

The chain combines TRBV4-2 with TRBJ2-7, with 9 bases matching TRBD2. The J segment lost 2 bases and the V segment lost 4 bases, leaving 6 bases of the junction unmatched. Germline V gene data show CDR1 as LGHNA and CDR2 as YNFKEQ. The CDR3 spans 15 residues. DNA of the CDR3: TGTGCCAGCAGCCCCGGGGAGCGGGAGGCCTACGAGCAGTACTTC. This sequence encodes CASSPGEREAYEQYF.

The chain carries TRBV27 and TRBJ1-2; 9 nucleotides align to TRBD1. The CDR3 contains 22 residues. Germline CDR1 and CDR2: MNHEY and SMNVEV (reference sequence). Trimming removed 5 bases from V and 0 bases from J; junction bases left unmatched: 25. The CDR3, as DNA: TGTGCCAGCAGTCCTTTAAACCACAGGGGGCGTATTTCGGGCAAAGCTAACTATGGCTACACCTTC. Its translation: CASSPLNHRGRISGKANYGYTF.

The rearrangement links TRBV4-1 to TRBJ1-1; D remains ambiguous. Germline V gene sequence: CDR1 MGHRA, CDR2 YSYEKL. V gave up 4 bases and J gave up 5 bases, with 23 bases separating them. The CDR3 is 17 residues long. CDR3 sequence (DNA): TGCGCCAGCAGCCCGATTCGGAGGCCCAGAGCGGGGACTGAAGCTTTCTTT. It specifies CASSPIRRPRAGTEAFF.

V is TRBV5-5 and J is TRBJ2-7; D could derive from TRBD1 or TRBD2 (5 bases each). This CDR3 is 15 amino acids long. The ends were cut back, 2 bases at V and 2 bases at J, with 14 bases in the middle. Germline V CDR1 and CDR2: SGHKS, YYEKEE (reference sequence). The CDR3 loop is CASSFRRDGTYEQYF. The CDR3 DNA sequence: TGTGCCAGCAGCTTCCGAAGGGACGGAACCTACGAGCAGTACTTC.

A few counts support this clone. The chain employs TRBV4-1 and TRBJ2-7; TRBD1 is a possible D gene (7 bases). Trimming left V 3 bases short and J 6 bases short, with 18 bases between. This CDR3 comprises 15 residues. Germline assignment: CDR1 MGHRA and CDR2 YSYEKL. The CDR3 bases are TGCGCCAGCAGCCAGTCGGCTAGACAGGGAGGCGAGCAGTACTTC. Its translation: CASSQSARQGGEQYF.

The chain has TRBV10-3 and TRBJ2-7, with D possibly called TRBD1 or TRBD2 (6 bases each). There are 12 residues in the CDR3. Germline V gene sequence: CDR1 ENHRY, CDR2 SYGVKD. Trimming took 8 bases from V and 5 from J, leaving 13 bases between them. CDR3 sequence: CAIGGQRNEQYF. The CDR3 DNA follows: TGTGCCATCGGGGGGCAACGGAACGAGCAGTACTTC.

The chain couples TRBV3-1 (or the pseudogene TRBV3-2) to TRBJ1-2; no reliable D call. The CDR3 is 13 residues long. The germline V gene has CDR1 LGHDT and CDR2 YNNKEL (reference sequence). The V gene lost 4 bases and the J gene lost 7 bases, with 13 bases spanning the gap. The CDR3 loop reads CASSPDNSAGYTF. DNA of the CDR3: TGTGCCAGCAGCCCCGACAACTCCGCTGGCTACACCTTC.

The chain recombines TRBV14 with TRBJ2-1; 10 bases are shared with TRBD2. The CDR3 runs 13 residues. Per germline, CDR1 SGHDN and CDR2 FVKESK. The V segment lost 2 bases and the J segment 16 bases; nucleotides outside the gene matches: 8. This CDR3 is CASSQLPAGGPFF. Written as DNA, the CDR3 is TGTGCCAGCAGCCAACTACCAGCGGGAGGGCCTTTCTTC.

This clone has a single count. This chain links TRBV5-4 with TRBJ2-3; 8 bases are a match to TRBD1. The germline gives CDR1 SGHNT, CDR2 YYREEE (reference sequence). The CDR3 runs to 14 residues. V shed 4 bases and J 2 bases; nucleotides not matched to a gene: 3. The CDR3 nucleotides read TGTGCCAGCAGCCGGGGACAGGACACAGATACGCAGTATTTT. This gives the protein CASSRGQDTDTQYF.

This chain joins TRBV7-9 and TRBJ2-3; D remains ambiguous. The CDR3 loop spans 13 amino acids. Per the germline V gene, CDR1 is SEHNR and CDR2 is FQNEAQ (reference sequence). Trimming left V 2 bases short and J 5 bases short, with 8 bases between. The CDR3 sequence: CASSLTPVDTQYF. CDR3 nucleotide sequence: TGTGCCAGCAGCTTAACCCCCGTAGATACGCAGTATTTT.

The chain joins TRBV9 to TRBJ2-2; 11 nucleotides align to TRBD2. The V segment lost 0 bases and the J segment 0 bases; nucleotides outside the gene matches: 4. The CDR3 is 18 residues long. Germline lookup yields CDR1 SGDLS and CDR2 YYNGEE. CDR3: CASSVGTSGWANTGELFF. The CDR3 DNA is TGTGCCAGCAGCGTAGGGACTAGCGGGTGGGCGAACACCGGGGAGCTGTTTTTT.

This CDR3 reads CASSVGDGLRELFF. The DNA for the CDR3 is TGTGCCAGCAGCGTAGGGGATGGTCTCCGGGAGCTGTTTTTT. The genes are TRBV9 and TRBJ2-2, with D hard to call. Germline assignment: CDR1 SGDLS and CDR2 YYNGEE. Trimming took off 0 bases at V and 9 bases at J, with 12 bases between the two ends. CDR3 size: 14 residues.

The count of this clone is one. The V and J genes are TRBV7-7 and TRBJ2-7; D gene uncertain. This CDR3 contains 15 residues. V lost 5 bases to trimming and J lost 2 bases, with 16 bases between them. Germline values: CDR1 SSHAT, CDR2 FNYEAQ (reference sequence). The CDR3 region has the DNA TGTGCCAGCAGCACCCAGACGGCAGGAGCCTACGAGCAGTACTTC. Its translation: CASSTQTAGAYEQYF.